This entry lists 12 T cell receptor beta chains sequenced from one sample in a study of cytomegalovirus exposure and HLA in healthy donors. Profiling relied on immunoSEQ multiplex PCR, and the TCRdb table lists in-frame clones only, not all of them. This repertoire shows roughly 70,000 clones, around four fifths found once; its top ten account for under 3.5%. The sample taken for sequencing was PBMCs. These receptors originate from a man aged 30 to 39 in good health and CMV-seronegative.

The chain is built from TRBV4-3 and TRBJ2-5; 9 bases match TRBD1. The CDR3 has 17 amino acids. The V gene end was trimmed by 0 bases and the J gene end by 6 bases; junction bases not matched to a gene: 11. CDR1 LGHNA and CDR2 YSLEER come from the germline V gene. The chain's CDR3 is CASSQDIFRTGEKTQYF. CDR3 DNA: TGCGCCAGCAGCCAAGATATTTTCAGGACAGGGGAGAAGACCCAGTACTTC.

V and J are TRBV27 and TRBJ2-2; D is possibly TRBD2 (5 bases). The CDR3 sequence is 17 residues long. V gave up 1 base and J gave up 5 bases, with 17 bases separating them. The germline V gene encodes CDR1 MNHEY and CDR2 SMNVEV (reference sequence). CDR3 residues: CASSLWAAGGGTGELFF. CDR3 sequence (DNA): TGTGCCAGCAGTTTATGGGCGGCAGGCGGAGGAACCGGGGAGCTGTTTTTT.

The chain carries TRBV5-1 and TRBJ2-3, with 9 nucleotides matching TRBD2. With V trimmed by 1 base and J by 2 bases, 5 bases remained unmatched. This CDR3 has 16 residues. The germline CDR1 and CDR2 sequences are SGHRS and YFSETQ. The CDR3 reads CASSLIERGATDTQYF. CDR3 DNA sequence: TGCGCCAGCAGCTTGATCGAGCGGGGGGCCACAGATACGCAGTATTTT.

The chain uses TRBV14 and TRBJ2-7, with 11 bases lining up with TRBD1. Germline CDR1 reads SGHDN; CDR2 reads FVKESK. V dropped 4 bases and J dropped 1; count of bases not matched to a gene: 3. The CDR3 is 15 residues long. CDR3 in amino acids: CASSRGTGGSYEQYV. DNA for the CDR3: TGTGCCAGCAGCCGGGGGACAGGGGGATCCTACGAGCAGTACGTC.

The chain is built from TRBV5-4 and TRBJ2-1, with 7 bases matching TRBD2. The CDR3 contains 14 residues. V was clipped by 4 bases and J by 0 bases; unmatched bases: 1. Per germline, CDR1 SGHNT and CDR2 YYREEE (reference sequence). CDR3 sequence reads: CASSGGDSYNEQFF. CDR3 nucleotide sequence: TGTGCCAGCAGCGGGGGGGACTCCTACAATGAGCAGTTCTTC.

The genes are TRBV19 and TRBJ1-1; D possibly corresponds to TRBD1 (6 bases). The CDR3 has 13 residues. V lost 10 bases to trimming and J lost 7 bases, with 19 bases between them. Germline CDR1 and CDR2: LNHDA and SQIVND (reference sequence). CDR3 sequence (DNA): TGTGCCACCACCGGGACATTCAAGCGTGAAGCTTTCTTT. Translation: CATTGTFKREAFF.

The J gene is TRBJ1-3, the V gene TRBV7-8; possible D gene TRBD1, 6 bases. Trimming left V 2 bases short and J 3 bases short, with 17 bases between. Germline CDR1 and CDR2: SGHVS and FQNEAQ. The CDR3 loop spans 17 amino acids. CDR3 nucleotide sequence: TGTGCCAGCAGCTTATGGGCAGGGAGGGGGAATGGAAACACCATATATTTT. It specifies CASSLWAGRGNGNTIYF. Using reference TRBV7-8 and TRBJ1-3 for the parts outside the CDR3, the full variable domain is GAGVSQSPRYKVAKRGQDVALRCDPISGHVSLFWYQQALGQGPEFLTYFQNEAQLDKSGLPSDRFFAERPEGSVSTLKIQRTQQEDSAVYLCASSLWAGRGNGNTIYFGEGSWLTVV.

In its sample, this clone was seen a few times. This sequence joins TRBV4-2 and TRBJ1-3, with D maybe TRBD1 (6 bases). The CDR3 sequence is 16 residues long. Trimming left V 0 bases short and J 5 bases short, with 14 bases between. CDR1 is LGHNA and CDR2 is YNFKEQ in the germline V gene. CDR3 residues: CASSQDWDTGRNTIYF. The CDR3 region has the DNA TGTGCCAGCAGCCAAGATTGGGACACAGGGAGAAACACCATATATTTT.

The genes are TRBV18 and TRBJ2-7; D is unclear. V gave up 0 bases and J gave up 6 bases, with 6 bases separating them. CDR1 and CDR2 (germline): KGHSH, LQKENI. The CDR3 totals 12 residues. CDR3 loop: CASSPPGSEQYF. For the CDR3, the DNA is TGTGCCAGCTCACCACCGGGCTCCGAGCAGTACTTC.

The chain has TRBV25-1 and TRBJ1-4, with 9 bases identical to TRBD1. CDR1 is MGHDK and CDR2 is SYGVNS in the germline V gene. The CDR3 contains 15 residues. The V gene end was trimmed by 3 bases and the J gene end by 8 bases; junction bases not matched to a gene: 7. The CDR3 region is CASSDSGQGLEKLFF. Here the CDR3 DNA reads TGTGCCAGCAGTGACTCAGGACAGGGGTTAGAAAAACTGTTTTTT.

The chain couples TRBV19 to TRBJ2-3, with D perhaps matching TRBD2 (7 bases). Trimming shortened V by 7 bases and J by 4 bases, and 12 bases separated the two germline ends. The CDR3 has 13 amino acids. Germline CDR1 is LNHDA and CDR2 is SQIVND (reference sequence). As DNA, the CDR3 is TGTGCCAGTACCCCGGGGGGCCCAGATACGCAGTATTTT. Protein: CASTPGGPDTQYF.

This clone was seen a few times. The gene calls are TRBV28 and TRBJ1-2; D gene ambiguous. Germline V gives CDR1 MDHEN, CDR2 SYDVKM. The ends were cut back, 3 bases at V and 5 bases at J, with 4 bases in the middle. The CDR3 consists of 11 residues. The CDR3 here is CASSLRYGYTF. The CDR3 coding sequence is TGTGCCAGCAGTTTGCGGTATGGCTACACCTTC.